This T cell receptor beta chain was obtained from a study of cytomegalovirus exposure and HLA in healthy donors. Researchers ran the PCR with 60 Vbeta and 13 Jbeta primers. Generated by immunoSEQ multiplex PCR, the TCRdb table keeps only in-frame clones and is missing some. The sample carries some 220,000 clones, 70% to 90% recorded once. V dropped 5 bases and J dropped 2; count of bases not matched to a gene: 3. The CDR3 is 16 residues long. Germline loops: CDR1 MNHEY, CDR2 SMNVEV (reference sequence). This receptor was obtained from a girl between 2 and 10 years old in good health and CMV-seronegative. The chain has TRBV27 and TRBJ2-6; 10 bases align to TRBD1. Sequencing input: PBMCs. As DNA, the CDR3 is TGTGCCAGCAGTGCCGGGACAGGGGCTGGGGCCAACGTCCTGACTTTC. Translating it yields CASSAGTGAGANVLTF.